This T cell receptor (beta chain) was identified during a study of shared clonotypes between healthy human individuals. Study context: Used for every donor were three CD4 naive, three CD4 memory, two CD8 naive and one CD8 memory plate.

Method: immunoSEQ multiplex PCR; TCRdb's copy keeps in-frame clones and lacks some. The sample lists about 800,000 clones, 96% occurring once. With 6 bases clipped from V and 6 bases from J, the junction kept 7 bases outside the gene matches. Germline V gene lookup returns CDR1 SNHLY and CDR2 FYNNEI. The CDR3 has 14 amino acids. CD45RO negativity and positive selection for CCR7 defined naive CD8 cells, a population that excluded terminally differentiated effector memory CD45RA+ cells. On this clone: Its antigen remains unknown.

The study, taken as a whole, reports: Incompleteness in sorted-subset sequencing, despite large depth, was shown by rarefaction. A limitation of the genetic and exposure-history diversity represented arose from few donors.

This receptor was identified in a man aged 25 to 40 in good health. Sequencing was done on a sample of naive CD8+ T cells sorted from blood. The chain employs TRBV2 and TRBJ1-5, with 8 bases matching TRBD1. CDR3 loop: CASSNGQGGQPQHF. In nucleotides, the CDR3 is TGTGCCAGCAGCAACGGACAGGGCGGTCAGCCCCAGCATTTT.